Presented here are 32 T cell receptor beta chains from one specimen sequenced in a study of response to subunit inactivated influenza vaccine. TCRdb ran MiXCR on the RT-PCR reads and lists one entry per CDR3 protein. The profile shows 550,000 to 600,000 distinct CDR3 sequences, about an eighth of them singletons. The sequences come from PBMCs from blood, collected on the day of vaccination. These receptors were obtained from a man in his fifties or sixties who received an inactivated influenza vaccine.

This clonotype has a count of ten or more. The genes are TRBV27 and TRBJ2-3, with a possible D match to TRBD2 (5 bases). The CDR3 sequence is 16 residues long. Germline V gives CDR1 MNHEY, CDR2 SMNVEV (reference sequence). Trimming shortened V by 2 bases and J by 4 bases, and 16 bases separated the two germline ends. The CDR3 reads CASSLRDGISSDTQYF. The CDR3 DNA is TGTGCCAGCAGTTTACGGGATGGGATTTCGTCAGATACGCAGTATTTT.

This sequence joins TRBV11-2 and TRBJ2-2; TRBD1 matches at 10 bases. The J segment lost 3 bases and the V segment lost 2 bases, leaving 3 bases of the junction unmatched. The length of the CDR3 is 16 residues. Per germline, CDR1 SGHAT and CDR2 FQNNGV. CDR3 nucleotide sequence: TGTGCCAGCAGCTTACTGACAGGGGGCTACACCGGGGAGCTGTTTTTT. It is translated as CASSLLTGGYTGELFF. Supplemented by reference TRBV11-2 and TRBJ2-2, the full variable domain reads EAGVAQSPRYKIIEKRQSVAFWCNPISGHATLYWYQQILGQGPKLLIQFQNNGVVDDSQLPKDRFSAERLKGVDSTLKIQPAKLEDSAVYLCASSLLTGGYTGELFFGEGSRLTVL.

The chain uses TRBV12-3 or TRBV12-4 and TRBJ1-1; 7 bases fit TRBD1. The CDR3 is 15 amino acids. After removal of 4 bases from V and 3 bases from J, the junction contained 8 bases not matched to a gene. This chain's CDR3 is CASSWTGGGYTEAFF. DNA of the CDR3: TGTGCCAGCAGTTGGACAGGAGGCGGCTACACTGAAGCTTTCTTT.

This clonotype has just a few counts. This chain joins TRBV6-5 and TRBJ1-1, with a possible D match to TRBD1 (6 bases). This CDR3 comprises 15 residues. Germline CDR1 MNHEY, CDR2 SVGAGI. Trimming removed 2 bases from V and 0 bases from J, with 10 bases in between. CDR3 sequence: CASSYEGGMNTEAFF. CDR3 sequence (DNA): TGTGCCAGCAGTTACGAGGGGGGTATGAACACTGAAGCTTTCTTT.

This rearrangement joins TRBV29-1 to TRBJ2-7; no clear D. Between the trimmed V and J ends, which lost 4 bases and 3 bases, there was a span of 13 bases. CDR3 length: 13 amino acids. Germline CDR1 and CDR2: SQVTM and ANQGSEA. CDR3 loop: CSVGGRLNYEQYF. CDR3 nucleotides: TGCAGCGTTGGCGGCAGGCTCAACTACGAGCAGTACTTC.

This clonotype has only a few counts. V gene TRBV10-3 combines with J gene TRBJ2-1, with 10 nucleotides matching TRBD2. The V gene's germline CDR1 is ENHRY and CDR2 SYGVKD. This CDR3 region has 15 residues. V shed 2 bases and J 9 bases; nucleotides not matched to a gene: 7. The chain's CDR3 is CAISEGLAAKGEQFF. In DNA, the CDR3 is TGTGCCATCAGTGAGGGACTAGCGGCAAAGGGTGAGCAGTTCTTC.

The chain joins TRBV2 to TRBJ2-7; D gene ambiguous. The CDR3 runs 11 residues. V dropped 4 bases and J dropped 7 bases, with 8 bases sitting between them. Germline V gives CDR1 SNHLY, CDR2 FYNNEI. CDR3 region: CASSVVVEQYF. CDR3 in DNA: TGTGCCAGCAGTGTGGTAGTGGAGCAGTACTTC.

The J gene is TRBJ2-6, the V gene TRBV6-5, with 7 positions matching TRBD1. V lost 0 bases, J lost 0 bases, and 5 bases stayed unmatched. Germline CDR1 MNHEY, CDR2 SVGAGI. The CDR3 loop spans 18 amino acids. The CDR3 protein is CASSYSKDRSSGANVLTF. DNA for the CDR3: TGTGCCAGCAGTTACTCCAAGGACAGGAGCTCTGGGGCCAACGTCCTGACTTTC.

This clonotype has a handful of counts. This chain connects TRBV20-1 to TRBJ2-1; possibly TRBD2 for D (5 bases). CDR3 length: 13 amino acids. Trimming cost V 5 bases and J 8 bases, with 16 bases left between them. The germline V gene has CDR1 DFQATT and CDR2 SNEGSKA (reference sequence). The CDR3 here is CSAAGNPTYEQFF. The CDR3, as DNA: TGCAGTGCTGCCGGGAACCCAACTTATGAGCAGTTCTTC.

V is TRBV7-6 and J is TRBJ2-7; possibly TRBD1 or TRBD2 for D (6 bases each). The V and J ends lost 4 bases and 7 bases respectively, with 14 bases between them. There are 13 residues in the CDR3. Germline V CDR1 and CDR2: SGHVS, FNYEAQ. The CDR3 DNA is TGTGCCAGCAGCTCACAGGAGGGGGGAGAGCAGTACTTC. Translating it yields CASSSQEGGEQYF.

The rearrangement uses TRBV6-5 and TRBJ2-1, with a weak D call TRBD1 (6 bases). V lost 2 bases to trimming and J lost 5 bases, with 13 bases between them. Germline assignment: CDR1 MNHEY and CDR2 SVGAGI. This CDR3 is 15 amino acids long. The CDR3 DNA follows: TGTGCCAGCAGTTACGGGGGCGTCCCGCACAATGAGCAGTTCTTC. Translating it yields CASSYGGVPHNEQFF.

This clonotype came up a few times. The V gene is TRBV5-1, the J gene TRBJ2-3, with D perhaps given as TRBD1 or TRBD2 (6 bases each). Trimming took 4 bases from V and 2 from J, leaving 20 bases between them. The CDR3 loop spans 17 amino acids. CDR1 SGHRS and CDR2 YFSETQ come from the germline V gene. CDR3 protein: CASSPSGGGETTDTQYF. CDR3 DNA sequence: TGCGCCAGCAGCCCCTCCGGGGGCGGGGAAACCACAGATACGCAGTATTTT. The complete variable domain, with remaining parts taken from reference TRBV5-1 and TRBJ2-3, reads KAGVTQTPRYLIKTRGQQVTLSCSPISGHRSVSWYQQTPGQGLQFLFEYFSETQRNKGNFPGRFSGRQFSNSRSEMNVSTLELGDSALYLCASSPSGGGETTDTQYFGPGTRLTVL.

This clonotype has a handful of counts. The J gene is TRBJ2-7, the V gene TRBV29-1; 9 nucleotides match TRBD2. Germline lookup yields CDR1 SQVTM and CDR2 ANQGSEA. With 0 bases clipped from V and 3 bases from J, the junction kept 9 bases outside the gene matches. The CDR3 is made up of 16 amino acids. CDR3 amino acids: CSVEDGGLAGIYEQYF. CDR3 DNA: TGCAGCGTTGAAGATGGTGGGCTAGCGGGAATCTACGAGCAGTACTTC.

This clonotype was recorded at least ten times. The rearrangement links TRBV20-1 to TRBJ2-2; 7 bases line up with TRBD1. Germline loops: CDR1 DFQATT, CDR2 SNEGSKA (reference sequence). The CDR3 covers 15 residues. V trimming: 4 bases; J trimming: 6 bases; junction bases outside the gene matches: 11. The CDR3 DNA reads TGCAGTGCTACTAGACAGGGAAGTCGGCCCGGGGAGCTGTTTTTT. This translates into CSATRQGSRPGELFF.

V and J are TRBV5-8 and TRBJ2-2; D could derive from TRBD1 or TRBD2 (5 bases each). Trimming took 1 base from V and 6 from J, leaving 13 bases between them. CDR3 length equals 15 residues. Germline V gene sequence: CDR1 SGHTS, CDR2 YDEGEE. DNA for the CDR3: TGTGCCAGCAGCTTGTTCGGGACGCGTGCCGGGGAGCTGTTTTTT. Translation: CASSLFGTRAGELFF.

About this clonotype itself: The junction departs from germline at one end; a sequencing error may be responsible. The chain has TRBV11-2 and TRBJ2-5; perhaps TRBD2 as D (7 bases). The CDR3 is 13 residues long. The V gene's germline CDR1 is SGHAT and CDR2 FQNNGV. CDR3: CANSLGGEETQYF. CDR3 sequence (DNA): TGTGCCAACAGCTTAGGGGGGGAAGAGACCCAGTACTTC.

This clonotype was found a few times. The chain combines TRBV10-2 with TRBJ1-6; no clear D gene. Trimming cost V 7 bases and J 6 bases, with 19 bases left between them. CDR1 and CDR2 from the germline V gene are WSHSY and SAAADI. CDR3 length equals 16 residues. The CDR3 coding sequence is TGCGCCAGCACCGATCCGGGAGAAAGCCTTAATTCACCCCTCCACTTT. This sequence encodes CASTDPGESLNSPLHF.

This clonotype appeared a few times. The rearrangement links TRBV6-4 to TRBJ2-7, with 11 bases matching TRBD2. Germline V lookup: CDR1 MRHNA, CDR2 SNTAGT. The CDR3 sequence is 16 residues long. Unmatched junction bases numbered 5, after V lost 3 bases and J lost 1 base. DNA for the CDR3: TGTGCCAGCAGTGATTTCGGGACTAGCGGATCCTACGAGCAGTACTTC. This translates into CASSDFGTSGSYEQYF.

A few counts support this clonotype. V usage is TRBV6-1 and J usage is TRBJ2-1; 7 positions match TRBD2. Looked up from germline, CDR1 is MNHNS and CDR2 is SASEGT. This CDR3 is built from 15 residues. After removal of 5 bases from V and 1 base from J, the junction contained 5 bases not matched to a gene. This chain's CDR3 is CASSTTSRSYNEQFF. The CDR3 DNA reads as TGTGCCAGCAGTACGACTAGCCGATCCTACAATGAGCAGTTCTTC.

This rearrangement joins TRBV7-6 to TRBJ1-2; 12 bases are shared with TRBD1. The CDR3 has 16 amino acids. V trimming: 3 bases; J trimming: 8 bases; junction bases outside the gene matches: 10. Germline V gene lookup returns CDR1 SGHVS and CDR2 FNYEAQ. The CDR3 protein is CASSLSLGQGALGYTF. CDR3 nucleotides: TGTGCCAGCAGCTTGTCGTTGGGACAGGGGGCCTTGGGCTACACCTTC.

This clonotype was seen more than once but under ten times. The chain links TRBV7-9 to TRBJ2-3; D may correspond to TRBD1 or TRBD2 (5 bases each). The V end was cut by 4 bases, the J end by 2 bases, with 19 bases between. Germline V lookup: CDR1 SEHNR, CDR2 FQNEAQ (reference sequence). The length of the CDR3 is 17 residues. CDR3 amino acids: CASSSPIPGPNTDTQYF. CDR3 DNA: TGTGCCAGCAGCTCTCCGATCCCGGGACCAAACACAGATACGCAGTATTTT.

V and J are TRBV21-1 and TRBJ2-7; the table's D call, TRBD1, has no DNA check behind it. TRBV21-1 is annotated as a pseudogene. This CDR3 region has 16 residues. CDR3 DNA sequence: TGTGCCAGCAGCAAAAAGGGAATCCAGGGGGGCTACGAGCAGTACTTC. Residues: CASSKKGIQGGYEQYF.

This clonotype was picked up a small number of times. The chain carries TRBV10-3 and TRBJ2-5; D possibly corresponds to TRBD1 (6 bases). The CDR3 length is 15 residues. Germline V gene data show CDR1 as ENHRY and CDR2 as SYGVKD. Trimming left V 8 bases short and J 1 base short, with 17 bases between. The CDR3 is CAISDSARGQETQYF. DNA of the CDR3: TGTGCCATCTCCGACTCGGCCAGGGGCCAAGAGACCCAGTACTTC.

This chain uses TRBV5-1 with TRBJ2-1; D is tentatively TRBD1 or TRBD2 (5 bases each). Deletions cut 4 bases from V and 7 bases from J, with 15 bases between. The CDR3 is 14 amino acids. Germline CDR1 SGHRS, CDR2 YFSETQ. The CDR3 is CASSVKYGGNEQFF. The CDR3 DNA is TGCGCCAGCAGCGTGAAGTATGGGGGTAATGAGCAGTTCTTC.

This rearrangement joins TRBV5-1 to TRBJ2-5; tentatively, D is TRBD1 or TRBD2 (5 bases each). V was shortened by 3 bases and J by 4 bases, with 10 bases between the two germline ends. From germline, CDR1 is SGHRS and CDR2 YFSETQ. This CDR3 spans 13 amino acids. The CDR3 loop reads CASSSGTSETQYF. The CDR3 nucleotides read TGCGCCAGCAGCTCTGGGACGTCAGAGACCCAGTACTTC.

This clonotype came up a few times. The chain joins TRBV3-1 to TRBJ2-1, with 9 bases identical to TRBD1. V was clipped by 1 base and J by 8 bases; unmatched bases: 9. The CDR3 covers 16 residues. In germline, CDR1 is LGHDT, CDR2 YNNKEL (reference sequence). The CDR3 is CASSQVPGQGFDEQFF. CDR3 coding DNA: TGTGCCAGCAGCCAAGTACCCGGACAGGGGTTTGATGAGCAGTTCTTC.

The V gene is TRBV7-2, the J gene TRBJ2-1, with 7 bases that match TRBD1. The CDR3 consists of 14 residues. The V segment lost 5 bases and the J segment 7 bases; nucleotides outside the gene matches: 8. Germline lookup yields CDR1 SGHTA and CDR2 FQGNSA. The CDR3 sequence is CASSKGARVNEQFF. The CDR3 coding sequence is TGTGCCAGCAGCAAGGGGGCCAGGGTGAATGAGCAGTTCTTC. The entire variable domain, with the rest obtained from reference TRBV7-2 and TRBJ2-1, is as follows: GAGVSQSPSNKVTEKGKDVELRCDPISGHTALYWYRQSLGQGLEFLIYFQGNSAPDKSGLPSDRFSAERTGGSVSTLTIQRTQQEDSAVYLCASSKGARVNEQFFGPGTRLTVL.

This clonotype appeared many times. This CDR3 reads CASSAGTGNTGELFF. DNA for the CDR3: TGTGCCAGCAGTGCCGGGACAGGAAACACCGGGGAGCTGTTTTTT. This chain links TRBV6-1 with TRBJ2-2; 8 positions agree with TRBD1. In germline, CDR1 is MNHNS, CDR2 SASEGT. V trimming: 4 bases; J trimming: 2 bases; junction bases outside the gene matches: 3. This CDR3 is 15 amino acids long.

The chain couples TRBV21-1 to TRBJ2-1; the D call in the table, TRBD2, was not verified against the DNA. TRBV21-1 is noted as a pseudogene. This CDR3 has 16 residues. CDR3 sequence (DNA): TGTGCCAGCCTACTGGGGATGGCGGGGTTATACAATGAGCAGTTCTTC. Translation: CASLLGMAGLYNEQFF.

This clonotype was found many times. This rearrangement joins TRBV6-2 or TRBV6-3 to TRBJ2-7; D is ambiguous. The germline V gene has CDR1 MNHEY and CDR2 SVGEGT. V dropped 6 bases and J dropped 7 bases, with 10 bases sitting between them. The CDR3 contains 11 residues. The CDR3 DNA reads TGTGCCAGCAGAAGAGTATCGGAGCAGTACTTC. The encoded protein is CASRRVSEQYF.

There are a few counts of this clonotype. The chain uses TRBV27 and TRBJ1-3; perhaps TRBD1 as D (5 bases). The V gene's germline CDR1 is MNHEY and CDR2 SMNVEV (reference sequence). V was pared by 11 bases and J by 1 base, with 18 bases between. There are 15 residues in the CDR3. CDR3 protein: CASPTSGFSGNTIYF. The CDR3 bases are TGTGCCTCCCCAACCTCAGGGTTTTCTGGAAACACCATATATTTT.

This clonotype was seen only a few times. The chain joins TRBV4-3 to TRBJ1-2, with TRBD1 as a possible D gene (6 bases). The CDR3 is made up of 13 amino acids. V gave up 3 bases and J gave up 6 bases, with 11 bases separating them. Germline V lookup: CDR1 LGHNA, CDR2 YSLEER. The CDR3 spells CASSQETGNGYTF. CDR3 nucleotide sequence: TGCGCCAGCAGCCAGGAAACAGGGAATGGCTACACCTTC.